Given below is one T cell receptor (beta chain) in context. Its matching antigen is unknown. This CDR3 contains 13 residues. Trimming removed 2 bases at V and 3 bases at J, with 8 bases between. Germline assignment: CDR1 ENHRY and CDR2 SYGVKD. Depth targeted 1 in 200,000 to 1 in 1 million T cells, averaging approximately 10x coverage per clonotype. Assay: immunoSEQ multiplex PCR; the TCRdb copy retains only in-frame clones and omits some. The table has about 270,000 clones, more than 70% seen once. This sample stems from a study of cytotoxic CD8 clonotypes in ibrutinib-treated CLL. Study overall: The patients comprised about a dozen relapsed/refractory and around 16 treatment-naive cases, 17 IGHV unmutated. Timing of response sample collection was a median around twelve months after treatment start, with a range of 6 to 36.

Study outcomes and limitations: Circulating CD8+ T-cell counts were tracked by baseline clonality, which exceeded that of age-matched healthy donors.

The TCR was taken from a human donor with chronic lymphocytic leukemia. The source material was PBMCs, sampled at disease progression, from a patient treated with ibrutinib. V usage is TRBV10-3 and J usage is TRBJ2-7, with D hard to call. The CDR3 sequence: CAISEGFGYEQYF. CDR3 DNA sequence: TGTGCCATCAGTGAGGGGTTCGGCTACGAGCAGTACTTC.